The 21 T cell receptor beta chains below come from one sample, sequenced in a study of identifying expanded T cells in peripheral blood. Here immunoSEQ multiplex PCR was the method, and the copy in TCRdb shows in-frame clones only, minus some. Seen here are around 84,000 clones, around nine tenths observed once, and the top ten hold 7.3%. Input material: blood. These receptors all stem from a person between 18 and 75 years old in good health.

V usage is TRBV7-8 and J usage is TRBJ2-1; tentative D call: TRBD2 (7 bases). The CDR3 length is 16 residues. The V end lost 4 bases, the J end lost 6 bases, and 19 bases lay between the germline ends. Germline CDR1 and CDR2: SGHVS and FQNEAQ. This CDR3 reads CASSSIRGGLLNEQFF. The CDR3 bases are TGTGCCAGCAGCTCGATTAGGGGGGGACTCCTCAATGAGCAGTTCTTC.

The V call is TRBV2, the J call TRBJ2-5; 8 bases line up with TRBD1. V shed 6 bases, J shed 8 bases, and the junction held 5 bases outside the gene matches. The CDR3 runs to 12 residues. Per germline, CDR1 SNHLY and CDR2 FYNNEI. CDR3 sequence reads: CASRNRGYTQYF. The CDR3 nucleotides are TGTGCCAGCAGGAACAGGGGGTATACCCAGTACTTC.

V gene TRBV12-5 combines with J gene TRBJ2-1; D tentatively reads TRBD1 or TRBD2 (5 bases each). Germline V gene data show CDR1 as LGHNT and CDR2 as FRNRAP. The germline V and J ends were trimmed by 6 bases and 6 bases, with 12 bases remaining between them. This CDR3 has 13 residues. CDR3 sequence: CASGISRGNEQFF. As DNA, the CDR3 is TGTGCTAGTGGCATCTCGAGGGGCAATGAGCAGTTCTTC.

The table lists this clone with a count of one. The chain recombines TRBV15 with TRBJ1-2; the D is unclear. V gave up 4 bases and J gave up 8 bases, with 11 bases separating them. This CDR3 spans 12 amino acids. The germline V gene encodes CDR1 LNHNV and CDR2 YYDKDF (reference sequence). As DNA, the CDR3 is TGTGCCACCAGCAAGGACCGCGGGGGCTACACCTTC. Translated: CATSKDRGGYTF.

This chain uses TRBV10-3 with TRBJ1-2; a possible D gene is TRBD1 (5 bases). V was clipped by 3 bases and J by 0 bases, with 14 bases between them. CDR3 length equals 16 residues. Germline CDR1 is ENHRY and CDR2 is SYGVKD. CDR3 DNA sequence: TGTGCCATCAGTGAAGCACGGACAACCACTAACTATGGCTACACCTTC. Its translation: CAISEARTTTNYGYTF.

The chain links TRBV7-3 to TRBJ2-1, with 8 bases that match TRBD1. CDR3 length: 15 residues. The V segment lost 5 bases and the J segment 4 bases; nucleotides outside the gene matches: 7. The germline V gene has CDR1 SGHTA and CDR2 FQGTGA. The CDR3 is CASSLQGAAYNEQFF. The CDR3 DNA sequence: TGTGCCAGCAGCCTCCAGGGGGCAGCGTACAATGAGCAGTTCTTC.

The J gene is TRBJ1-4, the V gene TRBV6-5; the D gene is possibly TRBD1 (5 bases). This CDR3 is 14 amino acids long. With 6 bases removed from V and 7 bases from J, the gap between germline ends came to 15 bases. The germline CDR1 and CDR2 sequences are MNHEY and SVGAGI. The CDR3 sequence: CASSPGPGGEKLFF. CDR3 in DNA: TGTGCCAGCAGCCCCGGACCCGGGGGTGAAAAACTGTTTTTT.

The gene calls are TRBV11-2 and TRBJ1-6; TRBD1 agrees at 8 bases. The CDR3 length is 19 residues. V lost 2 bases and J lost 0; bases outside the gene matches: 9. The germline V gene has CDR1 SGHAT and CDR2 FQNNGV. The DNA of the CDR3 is TGTGCCAGCAGCTTACACGGGACAGGCTTGAGCTCCTATAATTCACCCCTCCACTTT. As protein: CASSLHGTGLSSYNSPLHF.

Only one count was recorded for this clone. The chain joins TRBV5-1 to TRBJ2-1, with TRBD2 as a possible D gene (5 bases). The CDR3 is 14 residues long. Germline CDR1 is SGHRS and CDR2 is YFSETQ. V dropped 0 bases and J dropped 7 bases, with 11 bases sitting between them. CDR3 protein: CASSLGFGVNEQFF. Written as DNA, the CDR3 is TGCGCCAGCAGCTTGGGGTTCGGGGTGAATGAGCAGTTCTTC.

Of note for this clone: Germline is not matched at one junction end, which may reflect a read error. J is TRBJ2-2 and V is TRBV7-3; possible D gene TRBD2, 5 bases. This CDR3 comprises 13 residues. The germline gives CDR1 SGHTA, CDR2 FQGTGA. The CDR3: CASRPTSGGQLFF. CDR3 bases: TGTGCCAGCAGGCCTACCTCCGGCGGGCAGCTGTTTTTT.

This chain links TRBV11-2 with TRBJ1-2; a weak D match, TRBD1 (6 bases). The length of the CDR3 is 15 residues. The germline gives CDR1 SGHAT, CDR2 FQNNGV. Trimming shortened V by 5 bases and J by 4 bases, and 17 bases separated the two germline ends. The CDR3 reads CASSPPGQSVYGYTF. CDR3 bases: TGTGCCAGCAGCCCGCCAGGACAGTCGGTCTATGGCTACACCTTC.

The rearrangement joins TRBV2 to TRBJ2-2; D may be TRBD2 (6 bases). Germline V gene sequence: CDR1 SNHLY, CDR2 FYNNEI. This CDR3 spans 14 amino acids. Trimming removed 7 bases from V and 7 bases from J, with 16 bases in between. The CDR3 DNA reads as TGTGCCAGCACGGGGGAGCGGGTCGGCGGGGAGCTGTTTTTT. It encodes CASTGERVGGELFF.

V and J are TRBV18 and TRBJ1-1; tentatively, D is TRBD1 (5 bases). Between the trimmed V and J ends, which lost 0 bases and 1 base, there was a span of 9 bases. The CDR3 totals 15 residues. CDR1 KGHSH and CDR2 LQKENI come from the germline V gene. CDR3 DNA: TGTGCCAGCTCACCACCGGGACCGAAGAACACTGAAGCTTTCTTT. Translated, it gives CASSPPGPKNTEAFF.

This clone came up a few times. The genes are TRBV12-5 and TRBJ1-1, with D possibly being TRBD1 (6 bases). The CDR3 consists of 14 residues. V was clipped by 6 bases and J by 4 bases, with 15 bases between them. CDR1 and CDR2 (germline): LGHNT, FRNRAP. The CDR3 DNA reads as TGTGCTAGTGGGCTGCAAGGGGGAATCACTGAAGCTTTCTTT. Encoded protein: CASGLQGGITEAFF.

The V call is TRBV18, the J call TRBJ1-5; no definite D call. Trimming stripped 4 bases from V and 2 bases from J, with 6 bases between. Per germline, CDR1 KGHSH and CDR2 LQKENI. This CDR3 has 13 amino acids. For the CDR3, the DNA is TGTGCCAGCTCACAGCAGGGCAATCAGCCCCAGCATTTT. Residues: CASSQQGNQPQHF. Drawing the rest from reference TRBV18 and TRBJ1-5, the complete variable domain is NAGVMQNPRHLVRRRGQEARLRCSPMKGHSHVYWYRQLPEEGLKFMVYLQKENIIDESGMPKERFSAEFPKEGPSILRIQQVVRGDSAAYFCASSQQGNQPQHFGDGTRLSIL.

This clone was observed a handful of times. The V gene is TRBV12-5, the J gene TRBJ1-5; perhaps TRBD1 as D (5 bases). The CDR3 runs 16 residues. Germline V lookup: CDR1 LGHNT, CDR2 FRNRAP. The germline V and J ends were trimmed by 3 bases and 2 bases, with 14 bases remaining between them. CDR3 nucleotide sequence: TGTGCTAGTGGTTTTTTGGGGGTTGGGGGCAATCAGCCCCAGCATTTT. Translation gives CASGFLGVGGNQPQHF.

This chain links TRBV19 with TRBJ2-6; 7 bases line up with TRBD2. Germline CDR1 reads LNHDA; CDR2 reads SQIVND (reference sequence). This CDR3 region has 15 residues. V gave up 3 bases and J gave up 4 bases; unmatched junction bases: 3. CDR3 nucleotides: TGTGCCAGTAGTATGGGAGGGTTCGGGGCCAACGTCCTGACTTTC. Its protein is CASSMGGFGANVLTF.

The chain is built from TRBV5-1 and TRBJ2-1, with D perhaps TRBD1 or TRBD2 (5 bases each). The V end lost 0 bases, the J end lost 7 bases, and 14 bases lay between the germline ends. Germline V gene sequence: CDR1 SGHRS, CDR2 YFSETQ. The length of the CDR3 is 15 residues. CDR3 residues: CASSLGPGPPNEQFF. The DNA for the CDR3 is TGCGCCAGCAGCTTGGGTCCGGGACCCCCAAATGAGCAGTTCTTC.

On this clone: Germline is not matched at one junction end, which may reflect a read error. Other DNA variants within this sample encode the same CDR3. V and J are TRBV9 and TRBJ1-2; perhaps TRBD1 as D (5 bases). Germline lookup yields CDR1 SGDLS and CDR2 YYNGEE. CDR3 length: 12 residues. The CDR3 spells CASTVDGTENTF. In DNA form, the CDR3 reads TGTGCCAGCACCGTAGACGGGACGGAGAATACTTTC.

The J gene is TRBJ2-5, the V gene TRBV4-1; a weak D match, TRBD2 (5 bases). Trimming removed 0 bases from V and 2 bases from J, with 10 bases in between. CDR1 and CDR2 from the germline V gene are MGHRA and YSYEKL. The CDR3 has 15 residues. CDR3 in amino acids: CASSQENRGQETQYF. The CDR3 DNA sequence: TGCGCCAGCAGCCAAGAGAATCGGGGTCAAGAGACCCAGTACTTC.

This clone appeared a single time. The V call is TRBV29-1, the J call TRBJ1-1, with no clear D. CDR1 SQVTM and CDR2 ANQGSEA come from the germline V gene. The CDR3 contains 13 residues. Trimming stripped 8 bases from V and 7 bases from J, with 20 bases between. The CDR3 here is CSTQEVGVSEAFF. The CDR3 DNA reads TGCAGCACCCAGGAGGTGGGCGTAAGTGAAGCTTTCTTT.